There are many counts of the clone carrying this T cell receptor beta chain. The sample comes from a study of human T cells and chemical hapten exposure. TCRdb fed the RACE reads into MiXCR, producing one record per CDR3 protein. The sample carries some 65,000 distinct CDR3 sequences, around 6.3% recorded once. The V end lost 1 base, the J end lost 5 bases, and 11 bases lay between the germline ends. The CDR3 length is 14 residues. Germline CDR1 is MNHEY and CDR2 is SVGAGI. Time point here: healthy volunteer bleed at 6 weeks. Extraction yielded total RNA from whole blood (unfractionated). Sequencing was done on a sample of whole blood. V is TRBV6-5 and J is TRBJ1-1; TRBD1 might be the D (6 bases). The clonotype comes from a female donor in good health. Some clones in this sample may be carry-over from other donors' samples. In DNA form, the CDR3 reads TGTGCCAGCAGTTACTGGGACACCCAGACTGAAGCTTTCTTT. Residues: CASSYWDTQTEAFF.